This T cell receptor beta chain originates from a study of identical twins. General observations from the study: Researchers reported weaker excess twin sharing in beta out-of-frame sequences. Cord blood beta clonotypes present at high abundance carried fewer insertions; no such pattern appeared in memory repertoires. Analyses of zero insertions could be partly confounded by invariant MAIT and iNKT cells.

In germline, CDR1 is DFQATT, CDR2 SNEGSKA (reference sequence). Trimming cost V 1 base and J 7 bases; bases outside gene matches: 7. CDR3 size: 14 residues. MiXCR, run by TCRdb on the 5' RACE reads, gives a single entry per CDR3 protein. The repertoire consists of roughly 750,000 distinct CDR3 sequences, with around 21% occurring once and the leading ten covering about 4.5%. Concerning this clonotype itself: Its antigen is unidentified.

The sample was also reused in another study, on T cells expressing NK-cell markers. That source reports: Unclear, still, was the HCMV specificity of the expanded NKG2C+ T cell clones.

Sequenced input: PBMCs. The receptor was isolated from a woman aged 18-30 years in good health. The chain joins TRBV20-1 to TRBJ2-7; 10 bases are shared with TRBD1. The CDR3 nucleotides are TGCAGTGCTAGAGCTGGGACAGGGGCCGGGGAGCAGTACTTC. It is translated as CSARAGTGAGEQYF.